Following are 23 T cell receptor beta chains from one sample sequenced in a study of blood T cell repertoires in COVID-19. Using immunoSEQ multiplex PCR, the repertoire was profiled, and TCRdb retains in-frame clones only, with some absent. Of about 210,000 clones listed, 75% to 85% are singletons. Specimen: peripheral blood. The source of these receptors is a human donor in a cohort sampled during active COVID-19.

This chain uses TRBV6-2 or TRBV6-3 with TRBJ1-4, with D perhaps TRBD1 (5 bases). V gave up 3 bases and J gave up 6 bases, with 14 bases separating them. CDR1 and CDR2 from the germline V gene are MNHEY and SVGEGT. CDR3 length: 15 residues. CDR3 bases: TGTGCCAGCAGTTATGCGGCAGGGATCTATGAAAAACTGTTTTTT. As protein: CASSYAAGIYEKLFF.

This clone appeared a single time. This sequence joins TRBV7-3 and TRBJ2-7; 11 bases fit TRBD2. The CDR3 is 14 amino acids. The V gene end was trimmed by 5 bases and the J gene end by 2 bases; junction bases not matched to a gene: 2. Germline V lookup: CDR1 SGHTA, CDR2 FQGTGA. The CDR3 DNA reads as TGTGCCAGCAGCGTAGCGGGGGGGACCTACGAGCAGTACTTC. Protein product: CASSVAGGTYEQYF.

In its sample, this clone was seen a few times. In DNA, the CDR3 is TGTGCCAGCAGTGATGGACAGTTCTATGGCTACACCTTC. Translation gives CASSDGQFYGYTF. The V gene is TRBV2, the J gene TRBJ1-2; D may be TRBD1 (6 bases). The CDR3 runs 13 residues. The V end lost 3 bases, the J end lost 4 bases, and 9 bases lay between the germline ends. The germline V gene encodes CDR1 SNHLY and CDR2 FYNNEI.

This chain joins TRBV6-5 and TRBJ1-1; the D is unclear. The germline CDR1 and CDR2 sequences are MNHEY and SVGAGI. The CDR3 is 13 amino acids. Trimming cost V 4 bases and J 5 bases, with 11 bases left between them. CDR3 amino acids: CASSSLKRTEAFF. The CDR3 region has the DNA TGTGCCAGCAGTTCCCTAAAACGAACTGAAGCTTTCTTT.

Only one count was recorded for this clone. CDR3 loop: CASSLVGGVNQPQHF. CDR3 nucleotide sequence: TGTGCCAGCAGCTTAGTAGGGGGGGTCAATCAGCCCCAGCATTTT. The chain combines TRBV7-2 with TRBJ1-5, with D possibly being TRBD1 (6 bases). Looked up from germline, CDR1 is SGHTA and CDR2 is FQGNSA. CDR3 length: 15 residues. V lost 1 base and J 3 bases, leaving 10 bases between the germline ends.

Written as DNA, the CDR3 is TGCAGCGTTGACGGCAGCGCCTCCGGGGAGCTGTTTTTT. As protein: CSVDGSASGELFF. The genes are TRBV29-1 and TRBJ2-2; D is unresolved. CDR3 length: 13 residues. V dropped 3 bases and J dropped 6 bases, with 11 bases sitting between them. From germline, CDR1 is SQVTM and CDR2 ANQGSEA.

V is TRBV13 and J is TRBJ2-6, with TRBD2 identical over 7 bases. Unmatched junction bases numbered 8, after V lost 7 bases and J lost 2 bases. The CDR3 consists of 16 residues. Germline V CDR1 and CDR2: PRHDT, FYEKMQ (reference sequence). Here the CDR3 reads CASNPLAGAGANVLTF. In nucleotides, the CDR3 is TGTGCCAGCAACCCCCTGGCGGGAGCTGGGGCCAACGTCCTGACTTTC. Combining the CDR3 with reference TRBV13 and TRBJ2-6 gives the whole variable domain AAGVIQSPRHLIKEKRETATLKCYPIPRHDTVYWYQQGPGQDPQFLISFYEKMQSDKGSIPDRFSAQQFSDYHSELNMSSLELGDSALYFCASNPLAGAGANVLTFGAGSRLTVL.

The V and J genes are TRBV29-1 and TRBJ1-2; TRBD1 agrees at 10 bases. This CDR3 region has 15 residues. The J segment lost 3 bases and the V segment lost 8 bases, leaving 12 bases of the junction unmatched. Germline V gene sequence: CDR1 SQVTM, CDR2 ANQGSEA. The CDR3 DNA follows: TGCAGCTCCAAAGGGGGCGGGACAGGGGACTATGGCTACACCTTC. Its protein product is CSSKGGGTGDYGYTF.

This rearrangement joins TRBV4-1 to TRBJ2-7; unclear D gene. Per the germline V gene, CDR1 is MGHRA and CDR2 is YSYEKL. CDR3 size: 16 residues. V lost 0 bases and J 4 bases, leaving 16 bases between the germline ends. CDR3 sequence reads: CASSQDLNRPFYEQYF. CDR3 DNA: TGCGCCAGCAGCCAAGATTTAAACAGACCTTTTTACGAGCAGTACTTC.

The chain has TRBV2 and TRBJ2-1; 13 bases align to TRBD2. Germline assignment: CDR1 SNHLY and CDR2 FYNNEI. Trimming took 5 bases from V and 7 from J; bases not matched to a gene: 8. The length of the CDR3 is 16 residues. CDR3 bases: TGTGCCAGCAGTTTTGGACTAGCGGGAGTGAGGAATGAGCAGTTCTTC. This codes for CASSFGLAGVRNEQFF.

This chain links TRBV29-1 with TRBJ1-2; unclear D gene. V lost 5 bases and J lost 5, with 21 bases in between. The V gene's germline CDR1 is SQVTM and CDR2 ANQGSEA. This CDR3 has 15 residues. The CDR3 DNA sequence: TGCAGCGTTCCTATCGGACTGACTGGGAATTATGGCTACACCTTC. The encoded protein is CSVPIGLTGNYGYTF.

DNA of the CDR3: TGTGCCAGCAGCCTCCGGGGACAGGGAGAGAACACTGAAGCTTTCTTT. It yields the protein CASSLRGQGENTEAFF. The rearrangement links TRBV7-2 to TRBJ1-1; 9 bases align to TRBD1. Germline loops: CDR1 SGHTA, CDR2 FQGNSA. J was trimmed by 1 base and V by 5 bases; bases with no gene match: 8. The CDR3 runs 16 residues.

This clone was seen a single time. The CDR3 loop is CASSPGGPQETQYF. The DNA of the CDR3 is TGCGCCAGCAGCCCCGGGGGGCCCCAAGAGACCCAGTACTTC. This chain uses TRBV5-1 with TRBJ2-5, with D possibly being TRBD2 (7 bases). V lost 4 bases and J lost 1, with 11 bases in between. CDR1 and CDR2 from the germline V gene are SGHRS and YFSETQ. This CDR3 is 14 amino acids long.

This clone was counted between two and nine times. The chain recombines TRBV2 with TRBJ2-7; 10 bases line up with TRBD2. The CDR3 extends over 13 amino acids. CDR1 and CDR2 from the germline V gene are SNHLY and FYNNEI. V lost 6 bases and J lost 7; bases outside the gene matches: 6. As DNA, the CDR3 is TGTGCCAGCAGAGCGGGAGGGCCTTCGGAGCAGTACTTC. It specifies CASRAGGPSEQYF. The entire variable domain, with the rest obtained from reference TRBV2 and TRBJ2-7, is as follows: EPEVTQTPSHQVTQMGQEVILRCVPISNHLYFYWYRQILGQKVEFLVSFYNNEISEKSEIFDDQFSVERPDGSNFTLKIRSTKLEDSAMYFCASRAGGPSEQYFGPGTRLTVT.

The chain's CDR3 is CASRLGTSRGEAFF. DNA for the CDR3: TGTGCCAGCAGACTCGGGACAAGCCGGGGTGAAGCTTTCTTT. The rearrangement uses TRBV28 and TRBJ1-1, with a possible D match to TRBD1 (6 bases). Trimming removed 6 bases at V and 7 bases at J, with 18 bases between. The germline V gene encodes CDR1 MDHEN and CDR2 SYDVKM. The CDR3 covers 14 residues.

CDR3 nucleotide sequence: TGTGCCAGCAGCTTAGATCTCCCCCTCGGGCAGTACTTC. Amino acid sequence: CASSLDLPLGQYF. The gene calls are TRBV11-2 and TRBJ2-7; unclear D gene. This CDR3 has 13 residues. With 0 bases removed from V and 9 bases from J, the gap between germline ends came to 12 bases. The germline V gene has CDR1 SGHAT and CDR2 FQNNGV.

The V and J genes are TRBV3-1 (or the pseudogene TRBV3-2) and TRBJ2-7; 9 bases fit TRBD2. The ends lost 0 bases at V and 6 bases at J; junction bases unmatched: 6. Germline-derived CDR1 and CDR2 are LGHDT and YNNKEL (reference sequence). This CDR3 has 15 amino acids. The CDR3: CASSQDLGLAAEQYF. Here the CDR3 DNA reads TGTGCCAGCAGCCAAGATCTGGGACTAGCAGCCGAGCAGTACTTC.

J is TRBJ1-1 and V is TRBV13; D is perhaps TRBD1 (5 bases). V lost 6 bases and J 1 base, leaving 9 bases between the germline ends. This CDR3 has 13 amino acids. Germline lookup yields CDR1 PRHDT and CDR2 FYEKMQ (reference sequence). The CDR3 DNA follows: TGTGCCAGCAGAAGAAGGGGGAACACTGAAGCTTTCTTT. It yields the protein CASRRRGNTEAFF.

This clone was seen only once. V is TRBV10-3 and J is TRBJ2-5, with D perhaps TRBD2 (5 bases). V lost 2 bases and J lost 5, with 9 bases in between. Germline V lookup: CDR1 ENHRY, CDR2 SYGVKD. This CDR3 is built from 13 residues. In DNA, the CDR3 is TGTGCCATCAGTGAGGGGCGCGGGGAGACCCAGTACTTC. Encoded protein: CAISEGRGETQYF.

The chain links TRBV3-1 (or the pseudogene TRBV3-2) to TRBJ1-1, with 10 positions matching TRBD1. V trimming: 4 bases; J trimming: 3 bases; junction bases outside the gene matches: 5. This CDR3 spans 15 amino acids. Germline CDR1 and CDR2: LGHDT and YNNKEL (reference sequence). CDR3 amino acids: CASSPRQGADTEAFF. The CDR3 nucleotides are TGTGCCAGCAGCCCCCGACAGGGGGCGGACACTGAAGCTTTCTTT.

The CDR3 is CASSGGSPFSNQPQHF. DNA of the CDR3: TGTGCCAGCAGTGGCGGCAGTCCCTTTAGCAATCAGCCCCAGCATTTT. The V and J genes are TRBV2 and TRBJ1-5; D is uncertain. The V gene lost 4 bases and the J gene lost 0 bases, with 13 bases spanning the gap. The CDR3 spans 16 residues. The germline gives CDR1 SNHLY, CDR2 FYNNEI. Complete variable domain (other parts from reference TRBV2 and TRBJ1-5): EPEVTQTPSHQVTQMGQEVILRCVPISNHLYFYWYRQILGQKVEFLVSFYNNEISEKSEIFDDQFSVERPDGSNFTLKIRSTKLEDSAMYFCASSGGSPFSNQPQHFGDGTRLSIL.

The V gene is TRBV30, the J gene TRBJ1-2; D is possibly TRBD1 (6 bases). Germline CDR1 reads GTSNPN; CDR2 reads SVGIG (reference sequence). This CDR3 has 12 residues. The V and J ends lost 8 bases and 3 bases respectively, with 13 bases between them. CDR3 residues: CAGQQGDYGYTF. The CDR3 region has the DNA TGTGCCGGACAACAGGGAGACTATGGCTACACCTTC.

The chain recombines TRBV28 with TRBJ1-1; the match to TRBD1 covers 11 bases. Germline assignment: CDR1 MDHEN and CDR2 SYDVKM. Trimming at V came to 3 bases and at J to 1 base, leaving 4 bases not matched to a gene. The CDR3 runs 16 residues. This CDR3 reads CASSFGDRGANTEAFF. As DNA, the CDR3 is TGTGCCAGCAGTTTTGGGGACAGGGGGGCGAACACTGAAGCTTTCTTT. Filled out from reference TRBV28 and TRBJ1-1, the complete variable domain reads DVKVTQSSRYLVKRTGEKVFLECVQDMDHENMFWYRQDPGLGLRLIYFSYDVKMKEKGDIPEGYSVSREKKERFSLILESASTNQTSMYLCASSFGDRGANTEAFFGQGTRLTVV.